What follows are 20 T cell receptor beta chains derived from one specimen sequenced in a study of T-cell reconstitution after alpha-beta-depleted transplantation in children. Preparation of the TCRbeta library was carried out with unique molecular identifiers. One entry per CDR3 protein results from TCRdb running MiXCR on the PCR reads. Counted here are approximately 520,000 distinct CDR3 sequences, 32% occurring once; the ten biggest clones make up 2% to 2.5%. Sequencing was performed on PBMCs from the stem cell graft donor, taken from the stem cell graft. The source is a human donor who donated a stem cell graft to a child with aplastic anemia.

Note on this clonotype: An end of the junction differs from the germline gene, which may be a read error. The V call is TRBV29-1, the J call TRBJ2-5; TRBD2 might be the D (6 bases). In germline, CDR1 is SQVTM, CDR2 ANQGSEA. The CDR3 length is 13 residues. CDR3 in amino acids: CSVEQRVQGTQYF. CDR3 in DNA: TGCAGCGTTGAGCAGCGGGTCCAAGGGACCCAGTACTTC.

The CDR3 bases are TGTGCCAGCAGCTTAGGCCCCCCGACAGTCGCTGGAAACACCATATATTTT. This sequence encodes CASSLGPPTVAGNTIYF. This chain connects TRBV7-2 to TRBJ1-3; D is possibly TRBD1 (5 bases). The V gene lost 1 base and the J gene lost 2 bases, with 15 bases spanning the gap. The CDR3 length is 17 residues. CDR1 is SGHTA, CDR2 FQGNSA, per germline.

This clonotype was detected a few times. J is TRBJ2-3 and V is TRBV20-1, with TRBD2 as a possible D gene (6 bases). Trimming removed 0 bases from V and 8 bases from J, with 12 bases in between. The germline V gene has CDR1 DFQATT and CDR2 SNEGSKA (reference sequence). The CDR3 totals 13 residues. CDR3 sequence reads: CSARDSAAGTQYF. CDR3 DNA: TGCAGTGCTAGAGATTCGGCAGCGGGTACGCAGTATTTT.

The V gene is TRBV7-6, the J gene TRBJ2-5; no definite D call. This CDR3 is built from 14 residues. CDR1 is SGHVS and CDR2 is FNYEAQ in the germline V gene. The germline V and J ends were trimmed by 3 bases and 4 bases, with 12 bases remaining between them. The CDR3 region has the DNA TGTGCCAGCAGCTTCTCCCTAGTTGGAGAGACCCAGTACTTC. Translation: CASSFSLVGETQYF.

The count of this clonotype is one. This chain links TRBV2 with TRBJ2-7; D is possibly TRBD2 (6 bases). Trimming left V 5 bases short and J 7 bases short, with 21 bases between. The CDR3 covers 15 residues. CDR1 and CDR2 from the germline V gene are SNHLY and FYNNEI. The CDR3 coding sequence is TGTGCCAGCAGTCCGAGGGGACTGGCGGAAGGGGAGCAGTACTTC. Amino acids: CASSPRGLAEGEQYF.

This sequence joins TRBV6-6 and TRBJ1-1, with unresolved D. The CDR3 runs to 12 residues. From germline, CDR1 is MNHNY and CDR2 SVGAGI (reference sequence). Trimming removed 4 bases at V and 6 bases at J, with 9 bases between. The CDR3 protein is CASSSQQPEAFF. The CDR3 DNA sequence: TGTGCCAGCAGTTCGCAACAGCCTGAAGCTTTCTTT.

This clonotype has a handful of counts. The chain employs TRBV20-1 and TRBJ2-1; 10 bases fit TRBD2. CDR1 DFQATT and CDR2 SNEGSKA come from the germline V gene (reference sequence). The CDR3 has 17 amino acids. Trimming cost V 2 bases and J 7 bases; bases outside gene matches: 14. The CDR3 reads CSARPRLQREGVNEQFF. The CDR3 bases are TGCAGTGCTAGACCGCGACTGCAGCGGGAGGGTGTTAATGAGCAGTTCTTC.

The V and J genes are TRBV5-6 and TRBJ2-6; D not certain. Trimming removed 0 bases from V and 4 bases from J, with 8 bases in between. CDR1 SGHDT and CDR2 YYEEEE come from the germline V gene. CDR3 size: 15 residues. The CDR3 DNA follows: TGTGCCAGCAGCTTGGCCCAGGTAGGGGCCAACGTCCTGACTTTC. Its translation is CASSLAQVGANVLTF. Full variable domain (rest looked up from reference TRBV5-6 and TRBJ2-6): DAGVTQSPTHLIKTRGQQVTLRCSPKSGHDTVSWYQQALGQGPQFIFQYYEEEERQRGNFPDRFSGHQFPNYSSELNVNALLLGDSALYLCASSLAQVGANVLTFGAGSRLTVL.

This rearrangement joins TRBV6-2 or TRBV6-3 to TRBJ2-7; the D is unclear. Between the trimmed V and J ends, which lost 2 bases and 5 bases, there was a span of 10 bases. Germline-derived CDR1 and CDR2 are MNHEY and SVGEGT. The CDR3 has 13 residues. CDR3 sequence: CASSYKGSDEQYV. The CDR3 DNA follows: TGTGCCAGCAGTTACAAGGGCAGCGACGAGCAGTACGTC.

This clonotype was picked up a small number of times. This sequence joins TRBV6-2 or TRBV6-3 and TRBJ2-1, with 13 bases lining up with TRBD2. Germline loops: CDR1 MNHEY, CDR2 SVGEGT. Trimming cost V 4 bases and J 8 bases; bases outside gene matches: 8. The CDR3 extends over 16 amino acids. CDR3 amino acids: CASSFGLAGVGDEQFF. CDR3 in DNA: TGTGCCAGCAGTTTCGGACTAGCGGGAGTCGGTGATGAGCAGTTCTTC.

The CDR3 protein is CASSSRTGDPEAFF. CDR3 nucleotide sequence: TGTGCCAGCAGCTCCAGGACAGGGGATCCTGAAGCTTTCTTT. J is TRBJ1-1 and V is TRBV7-9; 9 bases are a match to TRBD1. V was pared by 4 bases and J by 6 bases, with 6 bases of the junction left unmatched. The CDR3 has 14 amino acids. Germline V gene lookup returns CDR1 SEHNR and CDR2 FQNEAQ (reference sequence).

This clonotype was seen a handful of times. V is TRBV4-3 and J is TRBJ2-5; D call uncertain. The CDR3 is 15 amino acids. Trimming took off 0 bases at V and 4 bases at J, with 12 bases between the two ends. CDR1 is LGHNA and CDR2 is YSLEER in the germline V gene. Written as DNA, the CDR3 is TGCGCCAGCAGCCAAGATCTTACCAGATTAGAGACCCAGTACTTC. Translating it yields CASSQDLTRLETQYF.

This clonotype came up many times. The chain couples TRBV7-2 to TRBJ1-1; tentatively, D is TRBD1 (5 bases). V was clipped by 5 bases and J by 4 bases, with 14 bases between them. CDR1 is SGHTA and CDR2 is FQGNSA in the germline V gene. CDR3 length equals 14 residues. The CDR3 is CASSKRQGSTEAFF. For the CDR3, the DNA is TGTGCCAGCAGCAAGAGGCAGGGCAGCACTGAAGCTTTCTTT.

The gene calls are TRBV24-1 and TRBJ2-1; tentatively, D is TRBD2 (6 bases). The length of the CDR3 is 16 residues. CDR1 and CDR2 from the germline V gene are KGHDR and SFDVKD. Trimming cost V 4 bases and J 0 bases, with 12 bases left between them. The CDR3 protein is CATSDPEGSSYNEQFF. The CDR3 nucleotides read TGTGCCACCAGTGACCCGGAGGGATCCTCCTACAATGAGCAGTTCTTC.

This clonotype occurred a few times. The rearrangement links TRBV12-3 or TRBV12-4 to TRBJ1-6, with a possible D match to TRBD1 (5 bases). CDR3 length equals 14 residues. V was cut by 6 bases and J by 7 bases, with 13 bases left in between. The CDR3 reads CASSRRGDNSPLHF. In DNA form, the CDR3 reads TGTGCCAGCAGCCGGCGAGGGGACAATTCACCCCTCCACTTT.

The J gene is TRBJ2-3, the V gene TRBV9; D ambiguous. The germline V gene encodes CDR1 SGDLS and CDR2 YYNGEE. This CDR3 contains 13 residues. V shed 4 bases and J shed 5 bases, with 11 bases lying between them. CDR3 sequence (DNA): TGTGCCAGCAGCCGCTTAGAAGGAGATACGCAGTATTTT. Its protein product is CASSRLEGDTQYF.

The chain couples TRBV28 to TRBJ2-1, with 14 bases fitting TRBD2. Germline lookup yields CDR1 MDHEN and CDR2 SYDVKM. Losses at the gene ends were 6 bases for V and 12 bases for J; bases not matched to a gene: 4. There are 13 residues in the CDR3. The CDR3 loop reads CASRGTSGSRQFF. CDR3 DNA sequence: TGTGCCAGCAGGGGGACTAGCGGGAGTAGGCAGTTCTTC.

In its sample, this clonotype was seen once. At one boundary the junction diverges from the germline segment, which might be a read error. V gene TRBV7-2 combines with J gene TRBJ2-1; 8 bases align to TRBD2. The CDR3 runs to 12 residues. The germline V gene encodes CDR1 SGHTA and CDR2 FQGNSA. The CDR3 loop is CASSLLADEQFF. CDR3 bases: TGTGCCAGCAGCCTACTAGCGGATGAGCAATTCTTC.

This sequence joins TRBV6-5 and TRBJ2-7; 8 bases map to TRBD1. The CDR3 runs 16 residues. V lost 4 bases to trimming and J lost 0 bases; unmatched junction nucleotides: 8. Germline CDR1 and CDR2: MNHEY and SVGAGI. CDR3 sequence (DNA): TGTGCCAGCAGTTTTATGCGGGACAGGCCCTCCTACGAGCAGTACGTC. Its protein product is CASSFMRDRPSYEQYV.

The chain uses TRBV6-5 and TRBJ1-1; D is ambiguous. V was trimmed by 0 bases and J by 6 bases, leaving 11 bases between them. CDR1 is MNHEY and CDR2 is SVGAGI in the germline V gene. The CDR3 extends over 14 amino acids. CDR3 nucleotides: TGTGCCAGCAGTTACTCGGGAGGTGTGGCTGAAGCTTTCTTT. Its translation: CASSYSGGVAEAFF.